One sample yielded the 16 T cell receptor beta chains listed below, sequenced in a study of control samples from healthy donors and cancer patients. Clones were read by immunoSEQ multiplex PCR, and TCRdb kept only the in-frame ones, dropping some. This table has 100,000 to 150,000 clones, 80% to 95% appearing once. The material sequenced was blood. These receptors all come from a woman between 45 and 60 years old in good health.

This clone has a handful of counts. This chain uses TRBV6-6 with TRBJ1-6; TRBD1 agrees at 9 bases. The CDR3 sequence is 14 residues long. Germline CDR1 MNHNY, CDR2 SVGAGI (reference sequence). J was trimmed by 6 bases and V by 6 bases; bases with no gene match: 3. The chain's CDR3 is CASRLQGANSPLHF. For the CDR3, the DNA is TGTGCCAGCAGACTACAGGGGGCTAATTCACCCCTCCACTTT.

This chain connects TRBV15 to TRBJ2-5, with D possibly TRBD1 on 5 matching bases. The CDR3 covers 14 residues. Trimming pared 0 bases from V and 5 bases from J, leaving 10 bases between. From germline, CDR1 is LNHNV and CDR2 YYDKDF (reference sequence). In DNA form, the CDR3 reads TGTGCCACCAGCAGAGATAACAGGTTTGAGACCCAGTACTTC. Residues: CATSRDNRFETQYF.

The chain joins TRBV2 to TRBJ1-2, with D perhaps matching TRBD1 (5 bases). The CDR3 has 14 amino acids. Trimming shortened V by 6 bases and J by 1 base, and 12 bases separated the two germline ends. Germline V gene sequence: CDR1 SNHLY, CDR2 FYNNEI. CDR3 protein: CASRKDMDNYGYTF. The CDR3 DNA reads TGTGCCAGCAGGAAGGACATGGATAACTATGGCTACACCTTC.

The chain uses TRBV11-2 and TRBJ1-1, with no clear D. Germline-derived CDR1 and CDR2 are SGHAT and FQNNGV. The CDR3 runs to 14 residues. V was shortened by 3 bases and J by 11 bases, with 19 bases between the two germline ends. The CDR3 spells CASSLERVAHSAFF. The CDR3 nucleotides read TGTGCCAGCAGCTTGGAGCGGGTCGCCCATTCCGCTTTCTTT.

The V call is TRBV7-9, the J call TRBJ2-6, with a weak D call TRBD1 (6 bases). V was pared by 5 bases and J by 2 bases, with 13 bases between. Germline V gives CDR1 SEHNR, CDR2 FQNEAQ (reference sequence). The CDR3 extends over 16 amino acids. The CDR3 spells CASSPRTAAGANVLTF. The CDR3 DNA reads TGTGCCAGCAGCCCCAGGACAGCGGCTGGGGCCAACGTCCTGACTTTC.

The chain has TRBV29-1 and TRBJ2-1, with 8 positions matching TRBD2. The CDR3 has 13 residues. The germline gives CDR1 SQVTM, CDR2 ANQGSEA. After removal of 6 bases from V and 7 bases from J, the junction contained 8 bases not matched to a gene. The DNA for the CDR3 is TGCAGCGTCCGGAGCGGGAGCGGAAATGAGCAGTTCTTC. Encoded protein: CSVRSGSGNEQFF.

The chain employs TRBV19 and TRBJ1-2; no clear D gene. Trimming removed 5 bases at V and 4 bases at J, with 17 bases between. This CDR3 has 15 amino acids. Germline CDR1 reads LNHDA; CDR2 reads SQIVND (reference sequence). The DNA of the CDR3 is TGTGCCAGTAGTCCCCGCCCAGGCTTATTCTATGGCTACACCTTC. As protein: CASSPRPGLFYGYTF.

This sequence joins TRBV7-9 and TRBJ1-6, with 7 nucleotides matching TRBD1. V trimming: 5 bases; J trimming: 0 bases; junction bases outside the gene matches: 4. The germline gives CDR1 SEHNR, CDR2 FQNEAQ (reference sequence). This CDR3 is 16 amino acids long. CDR3 sequence: CASSPGGSSYNSPLHF. The CDR3 coding sequence is TGTGCCAGCAGCCCAGGGGGGAGCTCCTATAATTCACCCCTCCACTTT.

Regarding this clone: At one of its ends the junction is not consistent with the germline gene, which may arise from a read error. This chain connects TRBV30 to TRBJ2-1; possibly TRBD1 or TRBD2 for D (7 bases each). The CDR3 sequence is 16 residues long. Germline assignment: CDR1 GTSNPN and CDR2 SVGIG (reference sequence). CDR3 region: CAWMHIRGASGGRGVF. CDR3 sequence (DNA): TGTGCCTGGATGCATATCCGGGGGGCGTCAGGGGGGCGTGGGGTCTTC.

V is TRBV5-4 and J is TRBJ1-2, with D possibly matching TRBD1 (5 bases). V was shortened by 0 bases and J by 4 bases, with 22 bases between the two germline ends. CDR1 SGHNT and CDR2 YYREEE come from the germline V gene (reference sequence). This CDR3 has 18 amino acids. CDR3 in DNA: TGTGCCAGCAGCTTGGCCGGGGCCTATGGGGCGGGCGGCTATGGCTACACCTTC. The encoded protein is CASSLAGAYGAGGYGYTF.

The chain joins TRBV5-4 to TRBJ2-7, with 7 bases fitting TRBD1. Germline CDR1 reads SGHNT; CDR2 reads YYREEE (reference sequence). The V segment lost 3 bases and the J segment 0 bases; nucleotides outside the gene matches: 3. The CDR3 runs 14 residues. CDR3 DNA sequence: TGTGCCAGCAGCTGGGACAGCGGCTCCTACGAGCAGTACTTC. It encodes CASSWDSGSYEQYF. Complete variable domain (other parts from reference TRBV5-4 and TRBJ2-7): ETGVTQSPTHLIKTRGQQVTLRCSSQSGHNTVSWYQQALGQGPQFIFQYYREEENGRGNFPPRFSGLQFPNYSSELNVNALELDDSALYLCASSWDSGSYEQYFGPGTRLTVT.

The V and J genes are TRBV18 and TRBJ1-3; no firm D call. CDR3 size: 16 residues. Per germline, CDR1 KGHSH and CDR2 LQKENI. Trimming left V 5 bases short and J 0 bases short, with 14 bases between. The chain's CDR3 is CASSNEAGRSGNTIYF. In nucleotides, the CDR3 is TGTGCCAGCTCAAACGAAGCAGGCCGCTCTGGAAACACCATATATTTT.

The chain uses TRBV28 and TRBJ1-5; a weak D match, TRBD1 (5 bases). The CDR3 consists of 15 residues. CDR1 and CDR2 from the germline V gene are MDHEN and SYDVKM. V lost 7 bases to trimming and J lost 0 bases, with 13 bases between them. CDR3 nucleotide sequence: TGTGCCAGCACCCCGGGGCAGTATAGCAATCAGCCCCAGCATTTT. Its protein is CASTPGQYSNQPQHF.

The rearrangement joins TRBV9 to TRBJ1-4; D not certain. This CDR3 has 13 residues. CDR1 and CDR2 (germline): SGDLS, YYNGEE. Trimming shortened V by 0 bases and J by 15 bases, and 15 bases separated the two germline ends. CDR3 nucleotide sequence: TGTGCCAGCAGCGTAGGAAGTCTGGGAGATTTGTTTTTT. This encodes CASSVGSLGDLFF.

This chain links TRBV6-5 with TRBJ2-1, with D possibly matching TRBD2 (7 bases). The CDR3 runs to 15 residues. Trimming took 0 bases from V and 7 from J, leaving 13 bases between them. The germline CDR1 and CDR2 sequences are MNHEY and SVGAGI. The CDR3 spells CASSYSPRGGNEQFF. DNA of the CDR3: TGTGCCAGCAGTTACTCCCCAAGGGGGGGTAATGAGCAGTTCTTC.

This rearrangement joins TRBV3-1 (or the pseudogene TRBV3-2) to TRBJ2-2; D gene uncertain. V lost 4 bases and J 4 bases, leaving 4 bases between the germline ends. There are 12 residues in the CDR3. The germline gives CDR1 LGHDT, CDR2 YNNKEL (reference sequence). The DNA of the CDR3 is TGTGCCAGCAGCCTTATCACCGGGGAGCTGTTTTTT. As protein: CASSLITGELFF.